One sample yielded the 17 T cell receptor beta chains listed below, sequenced in a study of shared clonotypes between healthy human individuals. Profiled with immunoSEQ multiplex PCR; TCRdb holds only in-frame clones, not every one. In the table there are approximately 470,000 clones, over 70% of which are singletons. Sequencing input: PBMCs. The receptors derive from a woman aged 40 to 55 in good health. Some clones in this sample may be carry-over from other donors' samples.

In the case of this clone: A far more abundant clone sits one base away, making this likely a read error. The chain recombines TRBV9 with TRBJ2-3; no clear D. The germline V gene has CDR1 SGDLS and CDR2 YYNGEE. V was cut by 4 bases and J by 1 base, with 4 bases left in between. The CDR3 covers 12 residues. CDR3 amino acids: CASSTRTDTQYF. CDR3 nucleotide sequence: TGTGCCAGCAGCACCCGCACAGATACGCAGTATTTT.

This clone was detected only a few times. CDR3 protein: CASSLLGEAPYGYTF. CDR3 coding DNA: TGTGCCAGCAGCTTATTAGGCGAAGCTCCTTATGGCTACACCTTC. The chain combines TRBV11-1 with TRBJ1-2; D call uncertain. The V gene lost 2 bases and the J gene lost 5 bases, with 15 bases spanning the gap. This CDR3 comprises 15 residues. Germline CDR1 reads SGHAT; CDR2 reads FQDESV (reference sequence).

Only a few counts were recorded for this clone. This chain uses TRBV19 with TRBJ2-2, with D possibly being TRBD1 or TRBD2 (5 bases each). Between the trimmed V and J ends, which lost 6 bases and 8 bases, there was a span of 16 bases. The V gene's germline CDR1 is LNHDA and CDR2 SQIVND (reference sequence). This CDR3 is 14 amino acids long. The CDR3 sequence: CASRGTTMGGELFF. The CDR3 nucleotides read TGTGCCAGTAGGGGGACGACAATGGGAGGGGAGCTGTTTTTT.

This clone was counted once. This likely came from a read error, as a far larger clone is one base away. The chain employs TRBV5-1 and TRBJ2-7; 10 bases align to TRBD1. The CDR3 loop spans 14 amino acids. Germline values: CDR1 SGHRS, CDR2 YFSETQ. CDR3: CVSSTGQGSYEQYF. DNA for the CDR3: TGCGTCAGCAGCACGGGACAGGGGAGCTACGAGCAGTACTTC.

The chain couples TRBV6-1 to TRBJ2-7; 10 nucleotides line up with TRBD2. CDR1 and CDR2 from the germline V gene are MNHNS and SASEGT. The ends lost 0 bases at V and 6 bases at J; junction bases unmatched: 5. The CDR3 is 15 amino acids. The CDR3 bases are TGTGCCAGCAGTGAAGCGCTAGCGGGAGATGGCGAGCAGTACTTC. Encoded protein: CASSEALAGDGEQYF.

Concerning this clone itself: A far larger clone is one nucleotide away, so this likely arose from a read error. This same CDR3 is encoded by further DNA sequences in the sample. The chain uses TRBV27 and TRBJ2-7; TRBD2 might be the D (5 bases). Germline CDR1 MNHEY, CDR2 SMNVEV (reference sequence). V was clipped by 3 bases and J by 0 bases, with 12 bases between them. This CDR3 is built from 15 residues. The CDR3 protein is CASSFSGSISYEQYF. The CDR3 DNA is TGTGCCAGCAGTTTCAGTGGGAGCATCTCCTACGAGCAGTACTTC.

This rearrangement joins TRBV2 to TRBJ2-2, with D possibly being TRBD2 (6 bases). The V gene's germline CDR1 is SNHLY and CDR2 FYNNEI. This CDR3 contains 14 residues. Trimming stripped 8 bases from V and 0 bases from J, with 10 bases between. The CDR3: CASSLAPNTGELFF. The CDR3 DNA sequence: TGTGCCAGCTCTCTAGCGCCGAACACCGGGGAGCTGTTTTTT.

A remark on this clone: A far larger clone is just one base off, so this is likely a read error. For the CDR3, the DNA is TGTGCCATCAGTGACGGCAGGGTCTCCCACGAGCAGTACTTC. Residues: CAISDGRVSHEQYF. V usage is TRBV10-3 and J usage is TRBJ2-7, with D tentatively TRBD1 (5 bases). Germline assignment: CDR1 ENHRY and CDR2 SYGVKD. This CDR3 has 14 residues.

The chain uses TRBV27 and TRBJ1-3, with D uncertain. Germline V gene data show CDR1 as MNHEY and CDR2 as SMNVEV (reference sequence). The V gene lost 3 bases and the J gene lost 0 bases, with 9 bases spanning the gap. The CDR3 spans 15 residues. CDR3 nucleotide sequence: TGTGCCAGCAGTTTTAGACTTTTCTCTGGAAACACCATATATTTT. Its protein is CASSFRLFSGNTIYF.

In regard to this clone: A far larger clone lies a single base away; this is likely a read error. The chain recombines TRBV28 with TRBJ1-2; 7 nucleotides line up with TRBD1. This CDR3 has 15 residues. CDR1 is MDHEN and CDR2 is SYDVKM in the germline V gene. V lost 2 bases to trimming and J lost 8 bases; unmatched junction nucleotides: 11. As DNA, the CDR3 is TGTGCCAGCAGTTTAATTGTGACAGGGTCATGGGGCTACACCTTC. It codes for CASSLIVTGSWGYTF.

This clone was seen a handful of times. CDR3 amino acids: CASSFGFYGNEQFF. In nucleotides, the CDR3 is TGTGCCAGCAGCTTTGGTTTTTACGGCAATGAGCAGTTCTTC. The rearrangement joins TRBV5-8 to TRBJ2-1; the D is unclear. The CDR3 is 14 residues long. Germline V gene lookup returns CDR1 SGHTS and CDR2 YDEGEE. With 2 bases removed from V and 6 bases from J, the gap between germline ends came to 12 bases.

The rearrangement joins TRBV11-1 to TRBJ2-5; D is uncertain. Trimming stripped 4 bases from V and 5 bases from J, with 17 bases between. Germline V gene data show CDR1 as SGHAT and CDR2 as FQDESV (reference sequence). This CDR3 has 15 amino acids. The CDR3 spells CASSSSGSLTETQYF. The CDR3 DNA is TGTGCCAGCAGCTCCTCAGGATCATTAACGGAGACCCAGTACTTC.

This chain links TRBV30 with TRBJ2-1; 10 nucleotides agree with TRBD2. V shed 0 bases and J 9 bases; nucleotides not matched to a gene: 8. CDR1 is GTSNPN, CDR2 SVGIG, per germline (reference sequence). This CDR3 has 15 amino acids. The chain's CDR3 is CAWSVTAGGRGEQFF. The CDR3 DNA sequence: TGTGCCTGGAGTGTAACAGCGGGAGGGCGCGGTGAGCAGTTCTTC. Drawing the rest from reference TRBV30 and TRBJ2-1, the complete variable domain is SQTIHQWPATLVQPVGSPLSLECTVEGTSNPNLYWYRQAAGRGLQLLFYSVGIGQISSEVPQNLSASRPQDRQFILSSKKLLLSDSGFYLCAWSVTAGGRGEQFFGPGTRLTVL.

The chain has TRBV18 and TRBJ2-7, with TRBD2 matching over 7 bases. This CDR3 comprises 13 residues. Trimming at V came to 3 bases and at J to 6 bases, leaving 5 bases not matched to a gene. Germline V lookup: CDR1 KGHSH, CDR2 LQKENI. CDR3 coding DNA: TGTGCCAGCTCACCTCGGCGGGAGCTCGAGCAGTACTTC. It encodes CASSPRRELEQYF.

Notes on this clone: It differs at one base from a far larger clone, so likely a read error. The same CDR3 can be traced to other DNA sequences in this sample. V is TRBV6-6 and J is TRBJ2-7; D is perhaps TRBD2 (5 bases). The CDR3 loop spans 13 amino acids. Germline CDR1 is MNHNY and CDR2 is SVGAGI (reference sequence). The CDR3 nucleotides are TGCGCCAGCAGTTACCCGGGGACCTACGAGCAGTACTTC. Translation gives CASSYPGTYEQYF.

This rearrangement joins TRBV21-1 to TRBJ2-5; TRBD2, the D gene given by the table, was not confirmed from the DNA. TRBV21-1 is a pseudogene locus. This CDR3 contains 23 residues. CDR3 sequence: CASSKRLAGGYPRKGWGGETQYF. CDR3 in DNA: TGTGCCAGCAGCAAAAGACTAGCGGGAGGGTATCCGCGAAAGGGTTGGGGTGGAGAGACCCAGTACTTC.

This clone was counted a single time. The V and J genes are TRBV9 and TRBJ2-7; 7 bases agree with TRBD2. CDR3 length: 15 amino acids. The trim removed 0 bases at V and 0 bases at J, leaving 3 bases unmatched. Germline V lookup: CDR1 SGDLS, CDR2 YYNGEE. CDR3 sequence reads: CASSVGPSGSYEQYF. CDR3 nucleotide sequence: TGTGCCAGCAGCGTAGGGCCTAGCGGCTCCTACGAGCAGTACTTC.